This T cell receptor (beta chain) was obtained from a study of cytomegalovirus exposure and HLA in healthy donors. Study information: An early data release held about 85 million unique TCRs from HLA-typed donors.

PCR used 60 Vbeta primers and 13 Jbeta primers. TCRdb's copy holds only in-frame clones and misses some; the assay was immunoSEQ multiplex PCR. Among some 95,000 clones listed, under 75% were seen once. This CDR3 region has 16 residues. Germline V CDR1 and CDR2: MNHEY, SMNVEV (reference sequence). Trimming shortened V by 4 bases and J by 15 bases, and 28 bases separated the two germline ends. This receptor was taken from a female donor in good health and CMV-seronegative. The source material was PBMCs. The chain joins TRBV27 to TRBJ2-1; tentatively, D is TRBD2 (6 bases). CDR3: CASSWRGGAANERTFF. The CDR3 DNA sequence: TGTGCCAGCAGTTGGCGGGGCGGGGCTGCAAACGAAAGGACGTTCTTC.